This record covers a single T cell receptor beta chain. The antigen is not known. The data belong to a study of shared clonotypes between healthy human individuals. For the study at large: Donors had three CD4 naive, three CD4 memory, two CD8 naive and one CD8 memory plate apiece.

The repertoire was sequenced with immunoSEQ multiplex PCR; TCRdb's copy has only in-frame clones and lacks some. Of 2 million to 2.5 million clones in the sample, 85% to 95% are singletons; the top ten hold 0.13%. From germline, CDR1 is SGHDT and CDR2 YYEEEE. The CDR3 sequence is 14 residues long. Trimming stripped 5 bases from V and 0 bases from J, with 9 bases between. Findings and limits, study-wide: A handful of donors shared about 5% of their naive CD4 clonotypes. All-four-donor shared clonotypes had higher generation probabilities than non-shared clonotypes did.

Everyone who donated was a Caucasian adult who lived in Nashville, Tennessee. This TCR derives from a man aged 18 to 29 in good health. Sequenced sample: naive CD4+ T cells sorted from blood. Documented subset: CD45RA+ positively selected. The rearrangement uses TRBV5-6 and TRBJ1-3; no definite D call. This CDR3 reads CASSSGSSGNTIYF. For the CDR3, the DNA is TGTGCCAGCAGTTCCGGGAGCTCTGGAAACACCATATATTTT.